The present entry profiles one T cell receptor beta chain with its context. V was clipped by 5 bases and J by 7 bases, with 14 bases between them. From germline, CDR1 is SQVTM and CDR2 ANQGSEA. The CDR3 runs 12 residues. A multiplex PCR was run with 60 Vbeta primers and 13 Jbeta primers. Method: immunoSEQ multiplex PCR; TCRdb's copy keeps in-frame clones and lacks some. Of around 120,000 clones in the sample, more than 60% are singletons; the top ten hold about 1.8%. This entry is derived from a study of cytomegalovirus exposure and HLA in healthy donors. This receptor was taken from a woman aged 40 to 49 in good health and CMV-seronegative. This sequence joins TRBV29-1 and TRBJ1-1; D possibly corresponds to TRBD1 (5 bases). The sequenced sample consisted of PBMCs. The CDR3 reads CSVSKGMSEAFF. CDR3 bases: TGCAGCGTTAGTAAGGGGATGAGTGAAGCTTTCTTT.